The sequence of this T cell receptor (beta chain) was determined in a study of T-cell reconstitution after alpha-beta-depleted transplantation in children. This CDR3 region has 13 residues. V lost 2 bases to trimming and J lost 1 base, with 5 bases between them. Looked up from germline, CDR1 is KGHSH and CDR2 is LQKENI. The library targeted TCRbeta and was prepared with unique molecular identifiers. From the PCR reads, TCRdb called clonotypes with MiXCR, one entry per CDR3 protein. The sample lists 350,000 to 400,000 distinct CDR3 sequences; roughly 21% were seen once. This clonotype turned up a few times.

Source: PBMCs from the stem cell graft donor, taken from the stem cell graft. The sequence was obtained from a human donor who donated a stem cell graft to a child with acute myeloid leukemia. The rearrangement uses TRBV18 and TRBJ1-1; D is unresolved. The CDR3 bases are TGTGCCAGCTCACCAGAGAGGAACACTGAAGCTTTCTTT. Protein product: CASSPERNTEAFF.